This passage covers 28 T cell receptor beta chains from one sample sequenced in a study of cytomegalovirus exposure and HLA in healthy donors. Produced via immunoSEQ multiplex PCR; TCRdb's table is partial and in-frame only. Of tens of thousands of clones in the sample, nearly 96% are singletons; the top ten hold about 4.5%. The sample consisted of PBMCs. Every receptor here comes from a young woman in good health and CMV-seropositive.

The chain couples TRBV2 to TRBJ2-2; 13 bases fit TRBD2. The CDR3 runs to 16 residues. Per germline, CDR1 SNHLY and CDR2 FYNNEI. Trimming removed 6 bases from V and 6 bases from J; junction bases left unmatched: 7. CDR3 amino acids: CASSYLGLAGSGELFF. The CDR3 region has the DNA TGTGCCAGCAGCTACCTGGGACTAGCGGGATCCGGGGAGCTGTTTTTT.

The chain carries TRBV5-1 and TRBJ2-2; D is undetermined. The V gene's germline CDR1 is SGHRS and CDR2 YFSETQ. The CDR3 is made up of 13 amino acids. Trimming shortened V by 6 bases and J by 0 bases, and 6 bases separated the two germline ends. For the CDR3, the DNA is TGCGCCAGCACAGAAGCGAACACCGGGGAGCTGTTTTTT. It specifies CASTEANTGELFF. Looking up the rest from reference TRBV5-1 and TRBJ2-2 gives the full variable domain: KAGVTQTPRYLIKTRGQQVTLSCSPISGHRSVSWYQQTPGQGLQFLFEYFSETQRNKGNFPGRFSGRQFSNSRSEMNVSTLELGDSALYLCASTEANTGELFFGEGSRLTVL.

The chain couples TRBV15 to TRBJ1-5; D perhaps matches TRBD1 (5 bases). Trimming removed 0 bases at V and 4 bases at J, with 10 bases between. Germline V CDR1 and CDR2: LNHNV, YYDKDF (reference sequence). The CDR3 is 15 amino acids. The CDR3 is CATSRDYQGNQPQHF. The CDR3 DNA follows: TGTGCCACCAGCAGAGATTATCAGGGAAATCAGCCCCAGCATTTT.

The rearrangement uses TRBV4-3 and TRBJ1-1; possibly TRBD1 for D (6 bases). CDR3 length equals 13 residues. The V gene's germline CDR1 is LGHNA and CDR2 YSLEER. V dropped 0 bases and J dropped 6 bases, with 8 bases sitting between them. CDR3 loop: CASSQDWTAEAFF. The CDR3, as DNA: TGCGCCAGCAGCCAAGATTGGACAGCTGAAGCTTTCTTT.

V is TRBV6-1 and J is TRBJ2-3, with D possibly matching TRBD1 (6 bases). The V end lost 4 bases, the J end lost 0 bases, and 14 bases lay between the germline ends. From germline, CDR1 is MNHNS and CDR2 SASEGT. The CDR3 extends over 16 amino acids. CDR3 in DNA: TGTGCCAGCAGTGGGACAGTTCAGTCTAGCACAGATACGCAGTATTTT. Protein sequence: CASSGTVQSSTDTQYF.

The chain joins TRBV28 to TRBJ2-1; D unclear. The CDR3 is 14 amino acids. With 4 bases removed from V and 5 bases from J, the gap between germline ends came to 12 bases. In germline, CDR1 is MDHEN, CDR2 SYDVKM. CDR3 DNA sequence: TGTGCCAGCAGTTCCGCGTTACCGAACAATGAGCAGTTCTTC. This translates into CASSSALPNNEQFF.

The J gene is TRBJ2-3, the V gene TRBV29-1, with D unclear. This CDR3 has 13 amino acids. Trimming cost V 3 bases and J 0 bases, with 7 bases left between them. Germline V gene sequence: CDR1 SQVTM, CDR2 ANQGSEA. CDR3 in amino acids: CSVESTSTDTQYF. In DNA, the CDR3 is TGCAGCGTTGAGTCAACTAGCACAGATACGCAGTATTTT.

The V and J genes are TRBV28 and TRBJ2-4, with 7 bases that match TRBD1. The CDR3 totals 17 residues. Per germline, CDR1 MDHEN and CDR2 SYDVKM. V shed 5 bases, J shed 0 bases, and the junction held 10 bases outside the gene matches. CDR3: CASSLGTAQLAKNIQYF. CDR3 bases: TGTGCCAGCAGTCTAGGGACAGCTCAGCTAGCCAAAAACATTCAGTACTTC.

CDR3 DNA: TGTGCCAGCAGGTCTATCGGGACAGGCTCCTACGAGCAGTACTTC. This translates into CASRSIGTGSYEQYF. The V gene is TRBV27, the J gene TRBJ2-7, with 8 bases aligning to TRBD1. CDR3 length equals 15 residues. Trimming took 6 bases from V and 0 from J; bases not matched to a gene: 7. CDR1 and CDR2 from the germline V gene are MNHEY and SMNVEV (reference sequence).

This clone has only one observation. V usage is TRBV19 and J usage is TRBJ1-3; D might be TRBD1 (6 bases). V was cut by 7 bases and J by 0 bases, with 13 bases left in between. The CDR3 sequence is 15 residues long. Germline V gives CDR1 LNHDA, CDR2 SQIVND (reference sequence). CDR3 DNA sequence: TGTGCCAGTAAGGACAGACCAGACTCTGGAAACACCATATATTTT. As protein: CASKDRPDSGNTIYF.

The rearrangement links TRBV6-1 to TRBJ1-4; 9 positions match TRBD1. Germline CDR1 is MNHNS and CDR2 is SASEGT. The ends lost 4 bases at V and 6 bases at J; junction bases unmatched: 9. The CDR3 loop spans 16 amino acids. For the CDR3, the DNA is TGTGCCAGCAGTGGGGTCGCGGGACAGGGCGATGAAAAACTGTTTTTT. Translation: CASSGVAGQGDEKLFF.

The rearrangement links TRBV6-5 to TRBJ2-1; 8 nucleotides match TRBD1. This CDR3 region has 13 residues. In germline, CDR1 is MNHEY, CDR2 SVGAGI. V lost 0 bases, J lost 16 bases, and 8 bases stayed unmatched. CDR3 in amino acids: CASSYSINGQGFF. The CDR3 coding sequence is TGTGCCAGCAGTTACTCGATAAACGGACAGGGCTTCTTC.

This chain joins TRBV6-5 and TRBJ2-7, with TRBD1 matching over 9 bases. V lost 6 bases to trimming and J lost 5 bases; unmatched junction nucleotides: 11. Per the germline V gene, CDR1 is MNHEY and CDR2 is SVGAGI. The CDR3 consists of 15 residues. CDR3 in amino acids: CASSLFGTGQHEQYF. The CDR3 nucleotides read TGTGCCAGCAGCCTCTTCGGGACAGGGCAACACGAGCAGTACTTC.

The V and J genes are TRBV7-9 and TRBJ2-3; the match to TRBD1 covers 10 bases. CDR1 is SEHNR and CDR2 is FQNEAQ in the germline V gene (reference sequence). The CDR3 is 14 amino acids. J gave up 3 bases and V 8 bases, and 5 bases lay outside the gene matches. The CDR3 nucleotides are TGTGCCAGCGAGCGGACAGGGGGAACAGATACGCAGTATTTT. This sequence encodes CASERTGGTDTQYF.

The count of this clone is one. V is TRBV28 and J is TRBJ2-7, with 11 positions matching TRBD1. The CDR3 runs to 15 residues. Germline lookup yields CDR1 MDHEN and CDR2 SYDVKM. The V gene end was trimmed by 4 bases and the J gene end by 4 bases; junction bases not matched to a gene: 6. CDR3 in amino acids: CASSSSGTGGYEQYF. For the CDR3, the DNA is TGTGCCAGCAGTTCCTCCGGGACAGGGGGGTACGAGCAGTACTTC.

This clone was seen a handful of times. The chain employs TRBV2 and TRBJ2-7; 8 bases match TRBD2. Germline V gene lookup returns CDR1 SNHLY and CDR2 FYNNEI. The CDR3 length is 15 residues. The trim removed 2 bases at V and 1 base at J, leaving 4 bases unmatched. The chain's CDR3 is CASSEPSGGSYEQYF. The CDR3 DNA is TGTGCCAGCAGTGAACCCAGCGGGGGTTCCTACGAGCAGTACTTC.

The chain recombines TRBV7-2 with TRBJ2-7; 7 bases match TRBD1. V shed 5 bases, J shed 2 bases, and the junction held 15 bases outside the gene matches. The CDR3 spans 17 residues. CDR1 is SGHTA and CDR2 is FQGNSA in the germline V gene. Written as DNA, the CDR3 is TGTGCCAGCAGCCCGAGGAAAACCGGGACAGAGACCTACGAGCAGTACTTC. Protein sequence: CASSPRKTGTETYEQYF.

The rearrangement links TRBV4-1 to TRBJ2-7, with TRBD2 identical over 7 bases. In germline, CDR1 is MGHRA, CDR2 YSYEKL. Germline trimming cut 1 base from V and 3 bases from J; bases unmatched to any gene: 6. The CDR3 sequence is 15 residues long. The CDR3 reads CASSQGLAGDYEQYF. The CDR3 bases are TGCGCCAGCAGCCAAGGGTTGGCGGGAGACTACGAGCAGTACTTC.

The chain couples TRBV6-6 to TRBJ2-1; D possibly corresponds to TRBD2 (6 bases). Germline V gene lookup returns CDR1 MNHNY and CDR2 SVGAGI (reference sequence). V lost 7 bases, J lost 3 bases, and 16 bases lay in between. CDR3 length: 15 amino acids. The CDR3 region is CASTPGRTNYNEQFF. The CDR3 bases are TGTGCCAGCACCCCGGGGAGGACCAACTACAATGAGCAGTTCTTC.

This chain connects TRBV27 to TRBJ2-7, with 11 nucleotides matching TRBD1. Germline trimming cut 4 bases from V and 4 bases from J; bases unmatched to any gene: 6. This CDR3 region has 15 residues. The V gene's germline CDR1 is MNHEY and CDR2 SMNVEV (reference sequence). CDR3 DNA sequence: TGTGCCAGCAGTTATACCGGGACAGGGGGGTACGAGCAGTACTTC. It codes for CASSYTGTGGYEQYF.

The chain couples TRBV9 to TRBJ2-5; D remains ambiguous. CDR3 length equals 13 residues. With 1 base removed from V and 3 bases from J, the gap between germline ends came to 7 bases. CDR1 and CDR2 from the germline V gene are SGDLS and YYNGEE. CDR3 bases: TGTGCCAGCAGCGTAACTTATAAAGAGACCCAGTACTTC. This translates into CASSVTYKETQYF.

A single count supports this clone. This chain uses TRBV9 with TRBJ2-7, with 12 bases lining up with TRBD2. The CDR3 has 18 residues. Germline V gene lookup returns CDR1 SGDLS and CDR2 YYNGEE. Trimming cost V 2 bases and J 2 bases; bases outside gene matches: 11. CDR3 amino acids: CASSVHATSGRTPYEQYF. As DNA, the CDR3 is TGTGCCAGCAGCGTTCATGCGACTAGCGGGAGAACCCCCTACGAGCAGTACTTC.

A single count supports this clone. The chain couples TRBV11-3 to TRBJ1-4; 8 positions agree with TRBD1. The CDR3 totals 16 residues. Germline trimming cut 5 bases from V and 3 bases from J; bases unmatched to any gene: 8. Per the germline V gene, CDR1 is SGHNT and CDR2 is YENEEA. The CDR3 region is CASSPRQGAANEKLFF. The CDR3 DNA reads TGTGCCAGCAGCCCGCGGCAGGGGGCTGCTAATGAAAAACTGTTTTTT.

The chain uses TRBV27 and TRBJ2-1; the match to TRBD2 covers 9 bases. Germline loops: CDR1 MNHEY, CDR2 SMNVEV (reference sequence). This CDR3 is built from 15 residues. The ends lost 6 bases at V and 5 bases at J; junction bases unmatched: 8. CDR3 region: CASSLTSGPHNEQFF. Here the CDR3 DNA reads TGTGCCAGCAGCCTGACTAGCGGTCCTCACAATGAGCAGTTCTTC.

The chain combines TRBV9 with TRBJ2-1; 9 nucleotides line up with TRBD2. Trimming cost V 0 bases and J 4 bases; bases outside gene matches: 2. This CDR3 spans 15 amino acids. Per germline, CDR1 SGDLS and CDR2 YYNGEE. DNA for the CDR3: TGTGCCAGCAGCGTAGGTAGCGGGAGTTACAATGAGCAGTTCTTC. Protein: CASSVGSGSYNEQFF.

The chain carries TRBV5-1 and TRBJ2-3; D gene unclear. The CDR3 is 15 amino acids. CDR1 is SGHRS and CDR2 is YFSETQ in the germline V gene. V was cut by 4 bases and J by 0 bases, with 12 bases left in between. The CDR3 region is CASSLMTPSTDTQYF. The CDR3 nucleotides are TGCGCCAGCAGCCTCATGACACCTAGCACAGATACGCAGTATTTT.

The sample holds a few counts of this clone. The V gene is TRBV7-9, the J gene TRBJ2-1, with 8 bases matching TRBD2. Germline V gene lookup returns CDR1 SEHNR and CDR2 FQNEAQ (reference sequence). This CDR3 has 15 amino acids. Trimming removed 0 bases from V and 2 bases from J; junction bases left unmatched: 0. The CDR3 coding sequence is TGTGCCAGCAGCTTAGCGGGACTAGCCTACAATGAGCAGTTCTTC. It is translated as CASSLAGLAYNEQFF. Combining the CDR3 with reference TRBV7-9 and TRBJ2-1 gives the whole variable domain DTGVSQNPRHKITKRGQNVTFRCDPISEHNRLYWYRQTLGQGPEFLTYFQNEAQLEKSRLLSDRFSAERPKGSFSTLEIQRTEQGDSAMYLCASSLAGLAYNEQFFGPGTRLTVL.

In this sample, this clone turned up once. This sequence joins TRBV7-9 and TRBJ2-1; 10 nucleotides line up with TRBD1. Germline-derived CDR1 and CDR2 are SEHNR and FQNEAQ (reference sequence). The J segment lost 5 bases and the V segment lost 8 bases, leaving 6 bases of the junction unmatched. The CDR3 spans 14 residues. DNA for the CDR3: TGTGCCAGCCCCCGGGACAGGGGTGACAATGAGCAGTTCTTC. Amino acids: CASPRDRGDNEQFF.